Below, one T cell receptor (beta chain) is given with its context. What it binds is unknown. The V gene's germline CDR1 is LGHDT and CDR2 YNNKEL (reference sequence). This CDR3 has 17 amino acids. Trimming left V 1 base short and J 7 bases short, with 20 bases between. The sample belongs to a study of T cells in Graves' hyperthyroidism and ophthalmopathy. RNA transcripts were the template for amplifying TCR beta CDR3 regions. Primed by the HTBI set, a first-round RT-PCR was run on the TCR CDR3. TCRdb redid the calling of the multiplex PCR reads with MiXCR, one entry per CDR3 protein. The sample has hundreds of thousands of distinct CDR3 sequences; around 20% are singletons. Study-wide points: A model built on 13 V-J features separated ophthalmopathy from stable hyperthyroidism.

Source material: blood. The chain is built from TRBV3-1 and TRBJ1-5; the D gene is possibly TRBD1 (5 bases). This TCR was recovered from a woman between 45 and 60 years old with Graves' hyperthyroidism that later progressed to Graves' ophthalmopathy. CDR3 in amino acids: CASSQARGPRDGQPQHF. The CDR3 nucleotides are TGTGCCAGCAGCCAAGCTAGGGGCCCCAGGGACGGGCAGCCCCAGCATTTT. The complete variable domain, with remaining parts taken from reference TRBV3-1 and TRBJ1-5, reads DTAVSQTPKYLVTQMGNDKSIKCEQNLGHDTMYWYKQDSKKFLKIMFSYNNKELIINETVPNRFSPKSPDKAHLNLHINSLELGDSAVYFCASSQARGPRDGQPQHFGDGTRLSIL.